The rows below give T cell receptor beta chains drawn from one sample of a study of regulatory T cells in long-lasting Graves disease. TCRdb independently ran MiXCR on the multiplex PCR reads; one entry per CDR3 protein. This sample yields about 620,000 distinct CDR3 sequences, of which under 20% are seen a single time; 15% to 20% belongs to the top ten. In addition, the sample was reused for a study of T cells in Graves' hyperthyroidism and ophthalmopathy.

The material was peripheral blood mononuclear cells (PBMCs), obtained at new diagnosis, from a patient treated with antithyroid drugs. The receptors shown here come from a woman aged 25 to 39 with Graves disease. Each CDR3 is given with its conserved first and last residue. A D gene is named only where the DNA matches it firmly. Clone size appears in some rows only: once, few, many, or a class for an expanded clone.

NA	TRBV19	NA	TRBJ2-2	CASSIRDLRGELFF	TGTGCCAGTAGTATCAGAGACCTTCGAGGGGAGCTGTTTTTT
NA	TRBV2	many	TRBJ2-2	CASRTIWDTGELFF	TGTGCCAGCAGAACTATATGGGACACCGGGGAGCTGTTTTTT
NA	TRBV5-1	many	TRBJ2-3	CASSLPRGSTDTQYF	TGCGCCAGCAGCTTGCCAAGGGGGAGCACAGATACGCAGTATTTT
NA	TRBV3-1	NA	TRBJ2-7	CASSKGSGSGYEQYF	TGTGCCAGCAGCAAGGGGAGCGGGTCGGGCTACGAGCAGTACTTC
NA	TRBV30	NA	TRBJ1-2	CAWSKPGQRNYGYTF	TGTGCCTGGTCTAAGCCGGGACAAAGAAACTATGGCTACACCTTC
NA	TRBV24-1	many	TRBJ1-2	CATSDTTRNYGYTF	TGTGCCACCAGTGATACGACACGAAACTATGGCTACACCTTC
TRBD1	TRBV15	few	TRBJ1-5	CATSPRPTGGNNQPQHF	TGTGCCACCAGCCCCCGCCCTACAGGGGGCAATAATCAGCCCCAGCATTTT
NA	TRBV28	many	TRBJ2-3	CASSFTSGATTDTQYF	TGTGCCAGCAGTTTCACTTCGGGAGCGACTACAGATACGCAGTATTTT
TRBD2	TRBV11-2	NA	TRBJ2-7	CASSRQLAAYEQYF	TGTGCCAGCAGCAGGCAGCTAGCGGCCTACGAGCAGTACTTC
TRBD2	TRBV6-1	NA	TRBJ2-5	CASSNIAGPPGETQYF	TGTGCCAGCAGTAACATAGCGGGCCCCCCGGGGGAGACCCAGTACTTC
NA	TRBV7-2	many	TRBJ1-2	CASSLSVQGLPQYGYTF	TGTGCCAGCAGCTTGTCGGTTCAGGGGCTTCCCCAGTATGGCTACACCTTC
NA	TRBV12-3/TRBV12-4	few	TRBJ2-1	CASSFGLNNEQFF	TGTGCCAGCAGTTTCGGGCTTAACAATGAGCAGTTCTTC
NA	TRBV27	NA	TRBJ1-5	CASSQSFGQSQHF	TGTGCCAGCAGCCAATCGTTCGGTCAGTCCCAGCATTTT
NA	TRBV29-1	many	TRBJ1-1	CSAESGNTEAFF	TGCAGCGCTGAGTCAGGGAACACTGAAGCTTTCTTT
NA	TRBV7-8	NA	TRBJ1-1	CASSSTRGQGNTEAFF	TGTGCCAGCAGCTCCACAAGGGGTCAGGGGAACACTGAAGCTTTCTTT
NA	TRBV28	NA	TRBJ2-7	CASSLVFSGQYF	TGTGCCAGCAGTTTAGTTTTTTCCGGGCAGTACTTC
NA	TRBV29-1	few	TRBJ2-3	CSVALGTLGADTQYF	TGCAGCGTTGCTCTAGGGACGCTTGGGGCGGATACGCAGTATTTT
TRBD2	TRBV7-9	few	TRBJ2-7	CASSAPGLAGVHEQYF	TGTGCCAGCAGCGCCCCCGGACTAGCGGGAGTACACGAGCAGTACTTC
NA	TRBV6-2/TRBV6-3	many	TRBJ1-2	CASSPHYGYTF	TGTGCCAGCAGCCCACACTATGGCTACACCTTC
NA	TRBV6-1	many	TRBJ2-5	CASSPSEQETQYF	TGTGCCAGCAGCCCATCGGAACAAGAGACCCAGTACTTC
NA	TRBV19	few	TRBJ2-1	CASSIQEAGSNEQFF	TGTGCCAGTAGTATCCAAGAAGCGGGTAGCAATGAGCAGTTCTTC
NA	TRBV3-1	many	TRBJ1-5	CASSEERGAGQPQHF	TGTGCCAGCAGCGAAGAAAGGGGGGCGGGTCAGCCCCAGCATTTT
TRBD2	TRBV5-5	many	TRBJ2-7	CASRASHLAGVAYEQYF	TGTGCCAGCAGAGCTTCTCACTTAGCGGGAGTGGCTTACGAGCAGTACTTC
NA	TRBV2	NA	TRBJ1-1	CATTISINTEAFF	TGTGCCACCACTATAAGCATTAACACTGAAGCTTTCTTT
TRBD2	TRBV11-2	once	TRBJ2-1	CASSFSGSRDEQFF	TGTGCCAGCAGCTTTAGCGGGAGTCGAGATGAGCAGTTCTTC
NA	TRBV5-1	NA	TRBJ2-5	CASSPPTGGSGTQYF	TGCGCCAGCAGCCCCCCGACCGGCGGTAGTGGGACCCAGTACTTC
NA	TRBV6-1	few	TRBJ2-1	CASKFEPDPNNEQFF	TGTGCCAGCAAGTTTGAGCCAGACCCTAACAATGAGCAGTTCTTC
NA	TRBV20-1	NA	TRBJ2-6	CSYSVSGANVLTF	TGCAGTTATTCAGTCTCCGGGGCCAACGTCCTGACTTTC